The rows below give T cell receptor beta chains drawn from one sample of a study of T-cell memory formation after mild COVID-19. TCRdb processed the 5' RACE reads anew with MiXCR; each CDR3 protein has one entry. The data contain around 220,000 distinct CDR3 sequences, around 17% of them singletons. The sample taken for sequencing was PBMCs or a T cell subset sorted from them (not recorded which). These receptors originate from a young man who had mild COVID-19 (a few samples of this study predate the infection). Cell type and time point are not known. Both conserved end residues are part of each CDR3. The order of the fields is CDR3 protein, CDR3 DNA, D gene, clone size, J gene, V gene. The D gene is left open where the match is weak. Where a row states a size, it is once, few, many or the class of an expanded clone; other rows omit it.

CDR3 protein: CATRSQGSNYGYTF
CDR3 DNA: TGCGCCACCCGATCCCAGGGCTCTAACTATGGCTACACCTTC
D gene: NA
clone size: NA
J gene: TRBJ1-2
V gene: TRBV4-1

CDR3 protein: CAISEDRGIETQYF
CDR3 DNA: TGTGCCATCAGTGAGGACAGGGGTATAGAGACCCAGTACTTC
D gene: TRBD1
clone size: many
J gene: TRBJ2-5
V gene: TRBV10-3

CDR3 protein: CASSPRNGGNEQYF
CDR3 DNA: TGTGCCAGCAGCCCCAGAAACGGGGGGAACGAGCAGTACTTC
D gene: TRBD2
clone size: NA
J gene: TRBJ2-7
V gene: TRBV12-3/TRBV12-4

CDR3 protein: CASSKDYRTDTQYF
CDR3 DNA: TGTGCCAGCAGCAAGGACTACCGCACAGATACGCAGTATTTT
D gene: NA
clone size: few
J gene: TRBJ2-3
V gene: TRBV7-2

CDR3 protein: CASSYGQSTEAFF
CDR3 DNA: TGCGCCAGCAGCTACGGACAGTCCACTGAAGCTTTCTTT
D gene: NA
clone size: NA
J gene: TRBJ1-1
V gene: TRBV5-1

CDR3 protein: CASSEGWTSTYNEQFF
CDR3 DNA: TGTGCCAGCAGTGAAGGTTGGACATCTACCTACAATGAGCAGTTCTTC
D gene: NA
clone size: NA
J gene: TRBJ2-1
V gene: TRBV2

CDR3 protein: CASSQGFHYGYTF
CDR3 DNA: TGTGCCAGCAGCCAGGGGTTCCACTATGGCTACACCTTC
D gene: NA
clone size: NA
J gene: TRBJ1-2
V gene: TRBV5-6

CDR3 protein: CASSMDSRLTEAFF
CDR3 DNA: TGTGCCAGTAGTATGGACTCAAGGCTCACTGAAGCTTTCTTT
D gene: NA
clone size: NA
J gene: TRBJ1-1
V gene: TRBV19

CDR3 protein: CASRREDYGYTF
CDR3 DNA: TGTGCCAGCCGAAGGGAGGACTATGGCTACACCTTC
D gene: NA
clone size: few
J gene: TRBJ1-2
V gene: TRBV2

CDR3 protein: CSARTSPAYEQYF
CDR3 DNA: TGCAGTGCCCGGACTAGCCCAGCCTACGAGCAGTACTTC
D gene: TRBD2
clone size: few
J gene: TRBJ2-7
V gene: TRBV20-1

CDR3 protein: CASSLGGWNTIYF
CDR3 DNA: TGTGCCAGCAGCCTAGGGGGCTGGAACACCATATATTTT
D gene: TRBD1
clone size: NA
J gene: TRBJ1-3
V gene: TRBV7-2

CDR3 protein: CASSILGGEQFF
CDR3 DNA: TGTGCCAGTAGTATATTAGGCGGGGAGCAGTTCTTC
D gene: NA
clone size: NA
J gene: TRBJ2-1
V gene: TRBV19

CDR3 protein: CSTPRTGHGYTF
CDR3 DNA: TGCAGTACTCCAAGGACAGGGCATGGCTACACCTTC
D gene: TRBD1
clone size: NA
J gene: TRBJ1-2
V gene: TRBV20-1

CDR3 protein: CASSQAEGAYEQYF
CDR3 DNA: TGCGCCAGCAGCCAAGCGGAAGGGGCTTACGAGCAGTACTTC
D gene: NA
clone size: NA
J gene: TRBJ2-7
V gene: TRBV4-3

CDR3 protein: CASSTAGTSTYNEQFF
CDR3 DNA: TGCGCCAGCAGCACTGCCGGGACTAGCACCTACAATGAGCAGTTCTTC
D gene: TRBD2
clone size: few
J gene: TRBJ2-1
V gene: TRBV5-1

CDR3 protein: CSAQTSGEETQYF
CDR3 DNA: TGCAGTGCCCAGACTAGCGGGGAAGAGACCCAGTACTTC
D gene: TRBD2
clone size: many
J gene: TRBJ2-5
V gene: TRBV20-1

CDR3 protein: CSVSNYRGLAFF
CDR3 DNA: TGCAGCGTATCAAACTACAGGGGGCTAGCTTTCTTT
D gene: TRBD1
clone size: NA
J gene: TRBJ1-1
V gene: TRBV29-1

CDR3 protein: CASSSGGESYTEAFF
CDR3 DNA: TGTGCCAGCAGTAGTGGGGGGGAGTCATATACTGAAGCTTTCTTT
D gene: NA
clone size: NA
J gene: TRBJ1-1
V gene: TRBV27

CDR3 protein: CSAREHRRNHYEQYF
CDR3 DNA: TGCAGTGCTAGAGAACACAGAAGGAACCACTACGAGCAGTACTTC
D gene: NA
clone size: few
J gene: TRBJ2-7
V gene: TRBV20-1

CDR3 protein: CASTKFPESEAFF
CDR3 DNA: TGTGCCAGCACAAAATTCCCCGAATCCGAGGCTTTCTTT
D gene: NA
clone size: few
J gene: TRBJ1-1
V gene: TRBV6-1

CDR3 protein: CASSPGTSVVTDTQYF
CDR3 DNA: TGTGCCAGCAGTCCCGGGACTAGCGTCGTCACAGATACGCAGTATTTT
D gene: TRBD2
clone size: few
J gene: TRBJ2-3
V gene: TRBV6-2/TRBV6-3

CDR3 protein: CASSLYEQFF
CDR3 DNA: TGTGCCAGCAGCTTGTATGAGCAGTTCTTC
D gene: NA
clone size: few
J gene: TRBJ2-1
V gene: TRBV7-9

CDR3 protein: CASSLSGAWQETQYF
CDR3 DNA: TGTGCCAGCAGCCTTAGCGGCGCGTGGCAAGAGACCCAGTACTTC
D gene: NA
clone size: NA
J gene: TRBJ2-5
V gene: TRBV4-2

CDR3 protein: CSVGTASGGTDTQYF
CDR3 DNA: TGCAGCGTTGGAACAGCTAGCGGGGGTACTGATACGCAGTATTTT
D gene: TRBD2
clone size: NA
J gene: TRBJ2-3
V gene: TRBV29-1

CDR3 protein: CASSYRPGPLHF
CDR3 DNA: TGTGCCAGCAGTTACCGCCCAGGACCCCTCCACTTT
D gene: NA
clone size: NA
J gene: TRBJ1-6
V gene: TRBV6-5

CDR3 protein: CASSLEGTSLYNEQFF
CDR3 DNA: TGCGCCAGCAGCTTGGAGGGGACTAGCTTATACAATGAGCAGTTCTTC
D gene: TRBD2
clone size: few
J gene: TRBJ2-1
V gene: TRBV5-1

CDR3 protein: CASSQEALNTGELFF
CDR3 DNA: TGCGCCAGCAGCCAAGAGGCTTTGAACACCGGGGAGCTGTTTTTT
D gene: NA
clone size: many
J gene: TRBJ2-2
V gene: TRBV4-3

CDR3 protein: CSALTGVNTEAFF
CDR3 DNA: TGCAGTGCCCTCACAGGGGTGAACACTGAAGCTTTCTTT
D gene: TRBD1
clone size: once
J gene: TRBJ1-1
V gene: TRBV20-1

CDR3 protein: CASSLDGGETQYF
CDR3 DNA: TGTGCCAGCAGCTTAGACGGGGGAGAGACCCAGTACTTC
D gene: NA
clone size: few
J gene: TRBJ2-5
V gene: TRBV7-9

CDR3 protein: CSVAPGFGNTEAFF
CDR3 DNA: TGCAGCGTCGCGCCCGGTTTTGGGAACACTGAAGCTTTCTTT
D gene: NA
clone size: few
J gene: TRBJ1-1
V gene: TRBV29-1

CDR3 protein: CASSVDGGYGYTF
CDR3 DNA: TGTGCCAGCAGCGTAGATGGGGGTTATGGCTACACCTTC
D gene: NA
clone size: NA
J gene: TRBJ1-2
V gene: TRBV9

CDR3 protein: CASSQVGRTEGGDTQYF
CDR3 DNA: TGCGCCAGCAGCCAAGTGGGAAGAACCGAAGGTGGAGATACGCAGTATTTT
D gene: NA
clone size: NA
J gene: TRBJ2-3
V gene: TRBV4-1

CDR3 protein: CASSHVDRGETQYF
CDR3 DNA: TGCGCCAGCAGCCACGTTGACCGAGGAGAGACCCAGTACTTC
D gene: NA
clone size: NA
J gene: TRBJ2-5
V gene: TRBV4-1

CDR3 protein: CASSPGQGTYNEQFF
CDR3 DNA: TGTGCCAGCAGCCCGGGACAGGGGACTTACAATGAGCAGTTCTTC
D gene: TRBD1
clone size: NA
J gene: TRBJ2-1
V gene: TRBV7-2

CDR3 protein: CSALAGERTGELFF
CDR3 DNA: TGCAGTGCTTTAGCGGGGGAACGCACCGGGGAGCTGTTTTTT
D gene: TRBD2
clone size: many
J gene: TRBJ2-2
V gene: TRBV20-1

CDR3 protein: CASSPRQGEGYTF
CDR3 DNA: TGCGCCAGCAGCCCGCGACAGGGTGAGGGCTACACCTTC
D gene: TRBD1
clone size: few
J gene: TRBJ1-2
V gene: TRBV5-1

CDR3 protein: CASSSSREETQYF
CDR3 DNA: TGTGCCAGCAGCTCGAGCAGGGAAGAGACCCAGTACTTC
D gene: NA
clone size: NA
J gene: TRBJ2-5
V gene: TRBV7-2

CDR3 protein: CASSARTGRYEQYF
CDR3 DNA: TGTGCCAGCAGCGCGCGGACAGGGCGGTACGAGCAGTACTTC
D gene: TRBD1
clone size: few
J gene: TRBJ2-7
V gene: TRBV7-9

CDR3 protein: CASSQGAGPDTQYF
CDR3 DNA: TGTGCCAGCAGCCAAGGAGCGGGGCCAGATACGCAGTATTTT
D gene: TRBD2
clone size: few
J gene: TRBJ2-3
V gene: TRBV4-2

CDR3 protein: CASSQDLNEQFF
CDR3 DNA: TGTGCCAGCAGCCAAGATTTAAATGAGCAGTTCTTC
D gene: NA
clone size: few
J gene: TRBJ2-1
V gene: TRBV3-1

CDR3 protein: CASRGRDPNTEAFF
CDR3 DNA: TGTGCCAGCAGGGGACGGGATCCGAACACTGAAGCTTTCTTT
D gene: NA
clone size: NA
J gene: TRBJ1-1
V gene: TRBV6-5